This T cell receptor beta chain stems from a study of T-cell memory formation after mild COVID-19. 5'RACE primed at constant segments yielded TCR alpha and TCR beta cDNA libraries bearing sample barcodes and UMIs. From the 5' RACE reads, TCRdb called clonotypes with MiXCR, one entry per CDR3 protein. The data show 400,000 to 500,000 distinct CDR3 sequences, less than 25% seen once. V was clipped by 6 bases and J by 7 bases, with 19 bases between them. This CDR3 has 15 residues. Germline CDR1 MNHEY, CDR2 SVGAGI. Material for sequencing was PBMCs or a T cell subset sorted from them (not recorded which). The sequence came from an adult woman who had mild COVID-19 (a few samples of this study predate the infection). Cell type and time point are not known. The chain uses TRBV6-5 and TRBJ2-1, with D tentatively TRBD2 (7 bases). The CDR3, as DNA: TGTGCCAGCAGCCTTGAGCGGGAAGGGGGTAATGAGCAGTTCTTC. As protein: CASSLEREGGNEQFF.